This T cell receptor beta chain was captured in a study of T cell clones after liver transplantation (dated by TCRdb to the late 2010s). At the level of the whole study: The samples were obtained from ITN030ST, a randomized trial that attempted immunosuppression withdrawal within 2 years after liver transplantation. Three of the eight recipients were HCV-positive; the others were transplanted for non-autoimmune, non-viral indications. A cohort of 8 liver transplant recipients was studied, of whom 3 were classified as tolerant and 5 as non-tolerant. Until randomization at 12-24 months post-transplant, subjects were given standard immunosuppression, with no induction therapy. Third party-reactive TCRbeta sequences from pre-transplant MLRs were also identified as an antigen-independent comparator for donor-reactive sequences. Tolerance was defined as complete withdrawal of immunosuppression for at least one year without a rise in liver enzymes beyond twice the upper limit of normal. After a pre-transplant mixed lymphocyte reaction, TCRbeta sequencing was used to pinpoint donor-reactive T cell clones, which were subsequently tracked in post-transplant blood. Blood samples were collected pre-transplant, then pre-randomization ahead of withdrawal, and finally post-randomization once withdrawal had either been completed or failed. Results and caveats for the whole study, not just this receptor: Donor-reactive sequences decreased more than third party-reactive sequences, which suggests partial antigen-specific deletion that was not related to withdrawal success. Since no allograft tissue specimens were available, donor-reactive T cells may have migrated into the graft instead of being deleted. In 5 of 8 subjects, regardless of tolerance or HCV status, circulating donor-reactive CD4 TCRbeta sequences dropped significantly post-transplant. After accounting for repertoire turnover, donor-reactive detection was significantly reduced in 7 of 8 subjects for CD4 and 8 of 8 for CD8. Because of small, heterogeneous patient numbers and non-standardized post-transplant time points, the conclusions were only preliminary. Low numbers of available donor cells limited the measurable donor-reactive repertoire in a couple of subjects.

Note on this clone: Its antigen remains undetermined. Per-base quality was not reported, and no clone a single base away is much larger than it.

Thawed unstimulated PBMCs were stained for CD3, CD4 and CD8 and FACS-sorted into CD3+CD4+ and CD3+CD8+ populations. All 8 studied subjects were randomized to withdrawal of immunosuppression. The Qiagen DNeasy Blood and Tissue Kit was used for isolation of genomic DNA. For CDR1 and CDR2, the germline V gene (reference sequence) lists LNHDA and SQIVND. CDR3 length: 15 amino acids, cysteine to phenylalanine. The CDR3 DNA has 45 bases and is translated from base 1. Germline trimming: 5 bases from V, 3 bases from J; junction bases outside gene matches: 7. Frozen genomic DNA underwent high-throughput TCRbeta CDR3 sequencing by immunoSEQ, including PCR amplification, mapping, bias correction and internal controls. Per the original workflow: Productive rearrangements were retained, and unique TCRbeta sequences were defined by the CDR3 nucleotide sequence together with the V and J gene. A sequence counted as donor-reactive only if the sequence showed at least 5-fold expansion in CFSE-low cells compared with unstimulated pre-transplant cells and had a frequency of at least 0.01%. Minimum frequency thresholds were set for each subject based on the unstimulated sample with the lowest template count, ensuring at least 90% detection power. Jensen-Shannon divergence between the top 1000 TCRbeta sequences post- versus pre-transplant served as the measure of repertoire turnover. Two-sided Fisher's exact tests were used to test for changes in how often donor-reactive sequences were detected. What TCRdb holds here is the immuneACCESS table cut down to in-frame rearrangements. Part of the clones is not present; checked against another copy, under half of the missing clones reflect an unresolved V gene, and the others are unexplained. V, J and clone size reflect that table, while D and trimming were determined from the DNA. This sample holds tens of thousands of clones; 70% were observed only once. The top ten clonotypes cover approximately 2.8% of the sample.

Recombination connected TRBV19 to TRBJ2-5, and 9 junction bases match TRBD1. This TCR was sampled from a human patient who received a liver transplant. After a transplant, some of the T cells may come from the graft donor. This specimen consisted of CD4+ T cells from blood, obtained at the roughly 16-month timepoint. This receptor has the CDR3 CASSLQGAGKETQYF. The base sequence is TGTGCCAGTAGTCTACAGGGGGCGGGCAAAGAGACCCAGTACTTC. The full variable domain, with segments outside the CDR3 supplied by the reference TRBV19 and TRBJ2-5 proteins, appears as DGGITQSPKYLFRKEGQNVTLSCEQNLNHDAMYWYRQDPGQGLRLIYYSQIVNDFQKGDIAEGYSVSREKKESFPLTVTSAQKNPTAFYLCASSLQGAGKETQYFGPGTRLLVL.